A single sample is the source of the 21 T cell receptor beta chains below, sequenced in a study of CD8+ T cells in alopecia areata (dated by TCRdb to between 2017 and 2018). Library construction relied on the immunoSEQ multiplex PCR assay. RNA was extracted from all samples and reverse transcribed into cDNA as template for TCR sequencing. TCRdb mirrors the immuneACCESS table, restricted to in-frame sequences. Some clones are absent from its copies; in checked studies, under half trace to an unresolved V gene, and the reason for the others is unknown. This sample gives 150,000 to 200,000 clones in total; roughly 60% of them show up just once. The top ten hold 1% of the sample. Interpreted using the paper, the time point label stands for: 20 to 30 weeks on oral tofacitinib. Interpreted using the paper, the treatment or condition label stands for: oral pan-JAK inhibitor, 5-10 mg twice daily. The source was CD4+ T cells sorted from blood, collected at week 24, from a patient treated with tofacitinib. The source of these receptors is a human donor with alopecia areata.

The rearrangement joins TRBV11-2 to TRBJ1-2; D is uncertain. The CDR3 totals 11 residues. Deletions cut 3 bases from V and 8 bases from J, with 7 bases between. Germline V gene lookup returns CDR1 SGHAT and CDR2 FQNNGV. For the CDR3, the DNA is TGTGCCAGCAGCTTGTTATACGGCTACACCTTC. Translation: CASSLLYGYTF.

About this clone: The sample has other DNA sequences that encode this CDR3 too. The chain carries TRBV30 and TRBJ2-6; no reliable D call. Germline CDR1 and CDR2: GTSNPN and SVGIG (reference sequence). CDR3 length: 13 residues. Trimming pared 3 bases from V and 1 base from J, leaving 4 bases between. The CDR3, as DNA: TGTGCCTGGAGCGGGTCTGGGGCCAACGTCCTGACTTTC. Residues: CAWSGSGANVLTF.

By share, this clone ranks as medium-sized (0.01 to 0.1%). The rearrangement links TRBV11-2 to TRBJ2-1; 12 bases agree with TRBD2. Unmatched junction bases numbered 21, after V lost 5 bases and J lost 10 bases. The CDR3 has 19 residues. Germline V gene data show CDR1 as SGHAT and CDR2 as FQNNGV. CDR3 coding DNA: TGTGCCAGCAGCCCCATGGGGGGACTAGCGGGTCCCGAGACGAAGGAGCAGTTCTTC. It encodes CASSPMGGLAGPETKEQFF.

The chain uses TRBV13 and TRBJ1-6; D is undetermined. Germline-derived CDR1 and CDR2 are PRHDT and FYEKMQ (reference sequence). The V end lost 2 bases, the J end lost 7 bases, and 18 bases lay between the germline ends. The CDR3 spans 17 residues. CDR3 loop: CASSLNVGVGVNSPLHF. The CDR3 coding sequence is TGTGCCAGCAGCTTAAATGTAGGTGTAGGAGTAAATTCACCCCTCCACTTT.

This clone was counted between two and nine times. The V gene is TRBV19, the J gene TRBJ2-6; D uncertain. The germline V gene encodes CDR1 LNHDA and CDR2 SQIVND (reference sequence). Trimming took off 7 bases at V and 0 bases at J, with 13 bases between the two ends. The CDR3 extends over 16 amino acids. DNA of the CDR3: TGTGCCAGTAAGATGATCCCCAGCTCTGGGGCCAACGTCCTGACTTTC. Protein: CASKMIPSSGANVLTF.

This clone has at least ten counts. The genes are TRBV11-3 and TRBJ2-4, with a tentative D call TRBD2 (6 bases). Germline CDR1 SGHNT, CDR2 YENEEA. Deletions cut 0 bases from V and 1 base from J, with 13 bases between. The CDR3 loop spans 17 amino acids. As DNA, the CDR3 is TGTGCCAGCAGCTTAGAAATTGGGAGGCAGGCCAAAAACATTCAGTACTTC. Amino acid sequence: CASSLEIGRQAKNIQYF.

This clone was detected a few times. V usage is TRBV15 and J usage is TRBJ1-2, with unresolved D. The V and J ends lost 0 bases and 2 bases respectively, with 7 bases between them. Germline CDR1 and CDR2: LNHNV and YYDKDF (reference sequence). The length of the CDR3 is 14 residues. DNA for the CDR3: TGTGCCACCAGCAGAGAGATAGGGAACTATGGCTACACCTTC. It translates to CATSREIGNYGYTF.

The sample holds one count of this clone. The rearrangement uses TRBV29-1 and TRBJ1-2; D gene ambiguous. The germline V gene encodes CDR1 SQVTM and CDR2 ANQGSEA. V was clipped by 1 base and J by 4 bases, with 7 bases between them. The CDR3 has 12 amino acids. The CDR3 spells CSVEGPGYGYTF. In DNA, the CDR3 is TGCAGCGTTGAAGGGCCCGGCTATGGCTACACCTTC.

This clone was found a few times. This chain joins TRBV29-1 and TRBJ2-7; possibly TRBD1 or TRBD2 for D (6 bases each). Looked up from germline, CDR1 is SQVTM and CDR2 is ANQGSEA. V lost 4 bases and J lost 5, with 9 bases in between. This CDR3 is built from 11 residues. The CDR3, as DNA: TGCAGCGTTGGGAGGGGGAACGAGCAGTACTTC. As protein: CSVGRGNEQYF.

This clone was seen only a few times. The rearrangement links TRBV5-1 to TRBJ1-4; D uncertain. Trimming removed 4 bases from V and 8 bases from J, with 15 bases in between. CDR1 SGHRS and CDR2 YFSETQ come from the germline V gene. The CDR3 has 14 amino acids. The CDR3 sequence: CASSNVAVGEKLFF. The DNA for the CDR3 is TGCGCCAGCAGCAATGTTGCTGTGGGGGAAAAACTGTTTTTT.

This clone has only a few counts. For the CDR3, the DNA is TGCAGCGCCGTCACAGGGGCCAGTGATACGCAGTATTTT. It is translated as CSAVTGASDTQYF. The V and J genes are TRBV29-1 and TRBJ2-3, with 7 nucleotides matching TRBD1. Per germline, CDR1 SQVTM and CDR2 ANQGSEA. Trimming took 7 bases from V and 6 from J; bases not matched to a gene: 10. The CDR3 consists of 13 residues.

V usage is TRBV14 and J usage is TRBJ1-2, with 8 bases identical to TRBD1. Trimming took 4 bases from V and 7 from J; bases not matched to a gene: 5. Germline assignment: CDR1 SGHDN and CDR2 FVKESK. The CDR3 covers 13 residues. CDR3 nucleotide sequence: TGTGCCAGCAGCCCCGGACAGGGAAGTGGCTACACCTTC. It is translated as CASSPGQGSGYTF.

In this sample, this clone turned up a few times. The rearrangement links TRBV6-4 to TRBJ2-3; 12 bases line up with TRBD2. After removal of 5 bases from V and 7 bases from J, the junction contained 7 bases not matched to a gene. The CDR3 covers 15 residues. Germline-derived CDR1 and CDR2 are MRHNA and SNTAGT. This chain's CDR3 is CASSTTSGGLNTQYF. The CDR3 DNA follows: TGTGCCAGCAGTACCACTAGCGGGGGGCTAAATACGCAGTATTTT.

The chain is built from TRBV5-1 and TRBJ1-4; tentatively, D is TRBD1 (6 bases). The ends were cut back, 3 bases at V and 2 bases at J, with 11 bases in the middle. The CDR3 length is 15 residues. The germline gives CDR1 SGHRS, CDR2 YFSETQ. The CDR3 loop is CASSSTGTTNEKLFF. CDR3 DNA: TGCGCCAGCAGCTCCACAGGGACGACTAATGAAAAACTGTTTTTT.

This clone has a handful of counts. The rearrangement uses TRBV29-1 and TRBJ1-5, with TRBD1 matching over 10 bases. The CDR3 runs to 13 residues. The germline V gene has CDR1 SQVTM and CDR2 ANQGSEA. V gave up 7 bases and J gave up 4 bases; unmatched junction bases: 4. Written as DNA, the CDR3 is TGCAGCGCGGGGACAGGGGTGAATCAGCCCCAGCATTTT. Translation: CSAGTGVNQPQHF.

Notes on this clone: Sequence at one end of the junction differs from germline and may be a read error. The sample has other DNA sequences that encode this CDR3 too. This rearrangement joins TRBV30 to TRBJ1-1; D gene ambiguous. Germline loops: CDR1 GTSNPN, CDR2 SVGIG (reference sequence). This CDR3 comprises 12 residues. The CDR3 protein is CAWSVLAREAFF. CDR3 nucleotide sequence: TGCGCCTGGAGTGTACTGGCGAGGGAAGCTTTCTTT.

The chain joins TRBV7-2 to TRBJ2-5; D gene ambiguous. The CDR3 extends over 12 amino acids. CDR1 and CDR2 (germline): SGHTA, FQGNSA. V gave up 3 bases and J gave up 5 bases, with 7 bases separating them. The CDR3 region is CASSFFTETQYF. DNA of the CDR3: TGTGCCAGCAGCTTTTTCACCGAGACCCAGTACTTC.

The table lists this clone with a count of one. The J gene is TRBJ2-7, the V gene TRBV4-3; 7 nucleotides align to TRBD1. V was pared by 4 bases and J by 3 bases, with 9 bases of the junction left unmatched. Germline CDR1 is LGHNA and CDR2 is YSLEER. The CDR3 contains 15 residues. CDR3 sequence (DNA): TGCGCCAGCAGCCTATCAGGGGGTGGAAACTACGAGCAGTACTTC. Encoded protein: CASSLSGGGNYEQYF.

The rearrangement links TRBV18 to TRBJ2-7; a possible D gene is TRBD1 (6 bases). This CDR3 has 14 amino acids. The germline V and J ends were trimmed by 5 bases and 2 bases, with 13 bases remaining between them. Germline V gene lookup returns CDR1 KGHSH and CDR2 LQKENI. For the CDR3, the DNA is TGTGCCAGCTCAACCGGGACATTCCCCTACGAGCAGTACTTC. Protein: CASSTGTFPYEQYF. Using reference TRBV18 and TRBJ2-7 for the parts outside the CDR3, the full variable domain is NAGVMQNPRHLVRRRGQEARLRCSPMKGHSHVYWYRQLPEEGLKFMVYLQKENIIDESGMPKERFSAEFPKEGPSILRIQQVVRGDSAAYFCASSTGTFPYEQYFGPGTRLTVT.

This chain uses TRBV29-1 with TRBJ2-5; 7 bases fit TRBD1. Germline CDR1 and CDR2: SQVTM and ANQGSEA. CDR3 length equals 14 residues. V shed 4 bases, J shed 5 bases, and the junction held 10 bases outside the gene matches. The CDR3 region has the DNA TGCAGCGTTGCAGAGGGGGCCAGTAGGGAGACCCAGTACTTC. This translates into CSVAEGASRETQYF.

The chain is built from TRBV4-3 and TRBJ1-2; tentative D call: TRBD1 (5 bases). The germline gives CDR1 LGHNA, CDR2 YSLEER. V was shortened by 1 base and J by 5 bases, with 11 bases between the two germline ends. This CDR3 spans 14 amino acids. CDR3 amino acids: CASSQVGEGYGYTF. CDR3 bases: TGCGCCAGCAGCCAAGTGGGGGAGGGATATGGCTACACCTTC.